This T cell receptor beta chain was obtained from a study of blood T cell repertoires in COVID-19. At the level of the study: Specimens from acute and convalescent COVID-19 originated in the United States, Italy and Spain.

The junction had 22 bases not matched to a gene; V was cut back by 5 bases and J by 7 bases. The CDR3 is made up of 18 amino acids. The germline CDR1 and CDR2 sequences are SGHVS and FNYEAQ. As processed by the authors: Reference gene primer amplification in the assay estimated nucleated cell counts. Sequenced by immunoSEQ multiplex PCR; TCRdb stores in-frame clones only, minus some. The D gene and trimming were derived from the DNA, and the V and J assignments and clone size from that table. This table has approximately 170,000 clones, about four fifths appearing once. This sequence joins TRBV7-6 and TRBJ2-7, with TRBD2 matching over 8 bases. This clonotype was obtained from a man in his 70s who had recovered from COVID-19. The sample was peripheral blood. The CDR3 spells CASSPVAKLADHLGEQYF. For the CDR3, the DNA is TGTGCCAGCAGCCCCGTTGCCAAACTAGCGGACCACCTGGGGGAGCAGTACTTC.